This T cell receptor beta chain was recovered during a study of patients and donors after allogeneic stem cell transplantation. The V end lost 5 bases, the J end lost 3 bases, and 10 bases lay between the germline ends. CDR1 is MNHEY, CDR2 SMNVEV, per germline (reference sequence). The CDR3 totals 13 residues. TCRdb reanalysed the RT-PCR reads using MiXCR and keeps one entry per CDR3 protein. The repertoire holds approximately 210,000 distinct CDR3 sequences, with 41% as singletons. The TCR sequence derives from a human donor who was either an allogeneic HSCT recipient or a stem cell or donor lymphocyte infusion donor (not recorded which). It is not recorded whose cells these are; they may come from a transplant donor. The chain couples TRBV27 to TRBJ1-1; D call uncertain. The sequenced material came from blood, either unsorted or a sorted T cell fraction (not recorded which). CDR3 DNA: TGTGCCAGCAGTCTACACACGTACACTGAAGCTTTCTTT. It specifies CASSLHTYTEAFF.